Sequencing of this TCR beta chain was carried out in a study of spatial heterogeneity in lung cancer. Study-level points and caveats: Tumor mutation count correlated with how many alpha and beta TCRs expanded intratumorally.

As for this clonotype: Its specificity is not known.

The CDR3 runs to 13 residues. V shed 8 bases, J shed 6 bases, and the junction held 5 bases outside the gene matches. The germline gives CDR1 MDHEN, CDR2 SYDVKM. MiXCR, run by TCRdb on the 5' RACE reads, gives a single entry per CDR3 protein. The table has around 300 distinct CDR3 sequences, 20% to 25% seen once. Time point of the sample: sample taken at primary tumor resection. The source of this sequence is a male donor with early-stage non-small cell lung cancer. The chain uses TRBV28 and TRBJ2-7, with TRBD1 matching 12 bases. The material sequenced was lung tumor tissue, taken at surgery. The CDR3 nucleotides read TGTGCCAGCTCGGGACAGGGGGCTACCGAGCAGTACTTC. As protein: CASSGQGATEQYF.